The T cell receptor (beta chain) described here comes from a study of blood T cell repertoires in COVID-19. Overall study context: COVID-19 samples collected from the United States, Italy and Spain covered acute and convalescent phases. T cells, B-cell-depleted T cells, or PBMCs supplied cDNA or gDNA.

Per the authors' pipeline: Reference gene primer amplification gave estimated nucleated cell counts. Data came from immunoSEQ multiplex PCR; TCRdb stores just in-frame clones and leaves some out. D and trimming were read from the DNA, whereas the V and J calls and clone size are those reported in that table. Among 220,000 or so clones listed, around 87% were seen once. Only one count was recorded for this clone. Followed over time, Seattle patients had been enrolled while infection was active. V lost 0 bases and J 3 bases, leaving 10 bases between the germline ends. This CDR3 is 16 amino acids long. Germline CDR1 is SGHDT and CDR2 is YYEEEE.

The sample consisted of peripheral blood. This clonotype originated in a woman between 45 and 65 years old with COVID-19, enrolled during active disease. The V gene is TRBV5-6, the J gene TRBJ1-6; tentatively, D is TRBD1 (5 bases). CDR3 protein: CASSLGGRFYNSPLHF. CDR3 sequence (DNA): TGTGCCAGCAGCTTGGGGGGCCGCTTCTATAATTCACCCCTCCACTTT.